This record concerns one T cell receptor (beta chain) sequence. At one end the junction does not follow the germline gene, possibly because of a read error. Other DNA sequences in this sample translate to the same CDR3. This CDR3 is built from 17 residues. CDR1 and CDR2 (germline): MGHRA, YSYEKL. The PCR had 60 Vbeta and 13 Jbeta primers. The protocol was immunoSEQ multiplex PCR, while the TCRdb copy is restricted to in-frame clones and leaves out a portion. The repertoire includes 170,000 or so clones, more than 70% of them detected once, and about 0.39% sits in the top ten. This sample stems from a study of cytomegalovirus exposure and HLA in healthy donors.

The sequenced sample consisted of PBMCs. This sequence was found in a boy younger than 10 in good health and CMV-seronegative. The V gene is TRBV4-1, the J gene TRBJ2-1, with TRBD1 matching over 9 bases. The CDR3 DNA is TGCGCCAGCAGCCAAAGGGCGGGACAGGGCTCCTACAATGAACAGTTCTTC. This gives the protein CASSQRAGQGSYNEQFF.